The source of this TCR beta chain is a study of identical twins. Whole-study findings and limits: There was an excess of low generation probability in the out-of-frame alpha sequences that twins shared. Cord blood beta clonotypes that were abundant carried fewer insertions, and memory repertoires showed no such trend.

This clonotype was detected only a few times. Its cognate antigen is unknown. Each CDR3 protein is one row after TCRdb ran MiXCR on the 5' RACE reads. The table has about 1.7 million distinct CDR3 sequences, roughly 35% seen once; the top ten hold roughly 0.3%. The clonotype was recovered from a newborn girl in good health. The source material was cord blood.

The CDR3 spells CASSTGTSITPTDTQYF. CDR3 sequence (DNA): TGTGCCAGCAGCACCGGGACTAGCATAACCCCCACAGATACGCAGTATTTT. The chain carries TRBV4-2 and TRBJ2-3; the match to TRBD2 covers 9 bases. Germline trimming cut 5 bases from V and 2 bases from J; bases unmatched to any gene: 11. The germline gives CDR1 LGHNA, CDR2 YNFKEQ. This CDR3 is built from 17 residues.